This T cell receptor beta chain was retrieved from a study of blood T cells in healthy people across ages (dated by TCRdb to 2013 to 2016). Some background on the complete study: In model experiments, roughly one uniquely barcoded TCR beta cDNA molecule per two T cells was captured by template switching. Two additional independent replicas of 1 million unique cDNA reads from the same blood draw were analyzed for two donors (one aged 18 to 30 and one aged 80 or older). Using deep sequencing normalized with unique cDNA molecular identifiers, the study measured how TCR beta repertoire diversity changes with age. The donors were divided into four age groups: young (average about 15 years), middle-aged (almost 40), aged (roughly 66) and long-lived (about 90). Donors of different ages were randomly distributed across sequencing lanes to avoid experimental bias. The investigation overall reported the following: The percentage of naive T cells measured by flow cytometry correlated strongly with observed TCR beta diversity. Estimates of total diversity from one million sequenced T cells were regarded as lower bounds and underestimates. Because profiling used bulk unsorted PBMCs, naive and antigen-experienced compartments could not be compared conclusively. Compared with the aged group, the long-lived group had more naive CD4+ T cells, fewer expanded clones and increased TCR diversity, suggesting age selection. As age increased, observed TCR beta diversity per million T cells dropped in a roughly linear way, and a significant reduction was already evident by age 40. Donor CMV infection status was unknown, potentially confounding age-related changes in expanded clonotypes.

Turning to this clonotype: Which antigen it targets is not known. No base quality information exists; no much larger clone differs at one position.

Donors were under 40 systemically healthy Caucasian individuals from Russia aged roughly 6 to 95 years. Each donor gave 8 to 10 milliliters of peripheral blood, drawn into EDTA-treated Vacutainer tubes. Ficoll-Paque density-gradient centrifugation was used to isolate PBMCs, with at least 6.5 million obtained per sample. Total RNA was extracted from PBMCs with Trizol reagent, with at least 5 micrograms obtained per sample. For every donor, an aliquot of PBMCs went through flow cytometry to measure the percentages of naive CD45RAhigh/CD27high T cells. The CDR3 covers 16 residues, taking in both the cysteine and the phenylalanine. Only CDR3 DNA remains: 48 bases, in frame from the first base. From V the trimming removes 5 bases and from J it removes 5 bases, while the gene matches leave 6 bases of the junction unaccounted for. CDR1 and CDR2, per the germline V gene (reference sequence), are MNHNY and SVGAGI.

Library generation was performed with 5' RACE. A second PCR of about 6 to 12 cycles was run with a J-beta primer mix and a sample-barcoded 5' primer. A template-switch 5' adaptor carrying 12 random nucleotides introduced a unique molecular identifier onto each TCR beta cDNA molecule. Each sample yielded at least 2.5 million CDR3-containing paired-end reads. All of the RNA was converted into first-strand cDNA using the Mint cDNA synthesis kit, with a TRBC-specific oligonucleotide serving as the primer. Following uracil-DNA glycosylase treatment, a first 18-cycle PCR with universal primers M1SS and BC2_uni_R was performed on all cDNA. The source study handled its data this way. For normalization, 1 million high-quality reads, each with a distinct molecular identifier, were randomly selected from each sample. Reads sharing molecular identifiers were discarded rather than binned into consensus sequences. MiTCR, run with a Q25 quality threshold and the strictest error-elimination algorithm, handled CDR3 identification, clonotype clustering and error correction. A nonparametric unseen species model using Euler transformation provided a lower-bound estimate of total TCR beta diversity. The public reads were reprocessed in TCRdb via fastp at Q25 and MiXCR, keeping in-frame beta chains. A single entry per CDR3 protein holds the most common genes and DNA from its merged rows. These V and J calls derive from TCRdb rather than the authors' analysis. The sample data list approximately 2,000,000 distinct CDR3 sequences, and about 39% of these were observed just once. The ten largest account for under 30% of the sample.

Material for sequencing was blood. The rearrangement combines TRBV6-6 with TRBJ1-6; 10 middle bases align to TRBD1. The TCR comes from a human donor in good health. The DNA sequence is given as TGTGCCAGCAGTGTCCCGGGACAGGGGCATAATTCACCCCTCCACTTT. Its coded protein is CASSVPGQGHNSPLHF.